These T cell receptor beta chains were read from a single sample in a study of cytomegalovirus exposure and HLA in healthy donors. The data were produced by immunoSEQ multiplex PCR, yet TCRdb's version contains in-frame clones alone and is incomplete. Of over 140,000 clones in the sample, 80% were seen once. Sequenced: PBMCs. These TCRs come from a man between 50 and 59 years old in good health and CMV-seronegative. Each CDR3 is given with its conserved first and last residue. Each record gives: V gene, D gene, J gene, CDR3 protein. The D gene is left open where the match is weak.

V gene: TRBV5-1; D gene: .; J gene: TRBJ2-1; CDR3 protein: CASSPGVSSEEGLGYNEQFF
V gene: TRBV28; D gene: .; J gene: TRBJ1-1; CDR3 protein: CASSSGGMNTEAFF
V gene: TRBV9; D gene: TRBD2; J gene: TRBJ2-3; CDR3 protein: CASSVEGLARDTQYF
V gene: TRBV21-1; D gene: .; J gene: TRBJ2-1; CDR3 protein: CASSLSRCPIDEQFF
V gene: TRBV28; D gene: TRBD1; J gene: TRBJ2-7; CDR3 protein: CASSDRGYEQYF
V gene: TRBV5-1; D gene: TRBD1; J gene: TRBJ1-4; CDR3 protein: CASSLSTGGGNEKLFF
V gene: TRBV4-1; D gene: .; J gene: TRBJ2-1; CDR3 protein: CASSQGVAGSGEQFF
V gene: TRBV4-2; D gene: .; J gene: TRBJ2-7; CDR3 protein: CASSQVGDTSYEQYF
V gene: TRBV5-1; D gene: .; J gene: TRBJ2-1; CDR3 protein: CASRSSPQEAYINYNEQFF
V gene: TRBV5-1; D gene: TRBD1; J gene: TRBJ1-4; CDR3 protein: CASSPTGGNEKLFF
V gene: TRBV30; D gene: .; J gene: TRBJ1-1; CDR3 protein: CAWRPPGTTTEAFF
V gene: TRBV2; D gene: TRBD1; J gene: TRBJ2-5; CDR3 protein: CARDRGRETQYF
V gene: TRBV2; D gene: .; J gene: TRBJ1-5; CDR3 protein: CASSEVGDQPQHF
V gene: TRBV5-1; D gene: .; J gene: TRBJ2-3; CDR3 protein: CASSLAGGIYTDTQYF
V gene: TRBV7-3; D gene: TRBD2; J gene: TRBJ2-7; CDR3 protein: CASSSSAGVYEQYF
V gene: TRBV28; D gene: TRBD1; J gene: TRBJ1-2; CDR3 protein: CASSSGQGRYGYTF
V gene: TRBV30; D gene: TRBD2; J gene: TRBJ2-5; CDR3 protein: CAWSVVAGGGVEETQYF
V gene: TRBV6-6; D gene: .; J gene: TRBJ1-2; CDR3 protein: CASSLTSTSFQYGYTF
V gene: TRBV29-1; D gene: TRBD1; J gene: TRBJ2-3; CDR3 protein: CSGRQGHITDTQYF
V gene: TRBV18; D gene: .; J gene: TRBJ1-1; CDR3 protein: CASSPNGNTEAFF